Presented here are 5 T cell receptor beta chains from one specimen sequenced in a study of blood T cell repertoires in COVID-19. Some clones are missing from TCRdb's copy, which holds only in-frame ones; the method was immunoSEQ multiplex PCR. The sample shows roughly 200,000 clones, about 75% of them seen only once. The sequenced sample consisted of peripheral blood. All receptors come from a woman in her forties or fifties with active or convalescent COVID-19.

The chain recombines TRBV5-1 with TRBJ1-1; 12 nucleotides align to TRBD1. The V segment lost 4 bases and the J segment 5 bases; nucleotides outside the gene matches: 12. Germline CDR1 is SGHRS and CDR2 is YFSETQ. The CDR3 sequence is 17 residues long. CDR3 sequence (DNA): TGCGCCAGCAGCCTTGGGACAGGGGGCGCCGTAAGAACTGAAGCTTTCTTT. Translated: CASSLGTGGAVRTEAFF.

V gene TRBV30 combines with J gene TRBJ1-2; possible D gene TRBD1, 6 bases. CDR1 GTSNPN and CDR2 SVGIG come from the germline V gene (reference sequence). Trimming left V 2 bases short and J 1 base short, with 8 bases between. CDR3 length: 13 residues. The chain's CDR3 is CAWSRGINYGYTF. The CDR3 nucleotides are TGTGCCTGGAGTAGGGGGATTAACTATGGCTACACCTTC.

CDR3 DNA: TGCGCCAGCAGCTTGGGGGACAGGGGGAGGGATTCACCCCTCCACTTT. Its protein product is CASSLGDRGRDSPLHF. The chain joins TRBV5-1 to TRBJ1-6; 11 nucleotides agree with TRBD1. This CDR3 has 16 amino acids. CDR1 and CDR2 (germline): SGHRS, YFSETQ. Trimming removed 0 bases from V and 8 bases from J; junction bases left unmatched: 4.

The rearrangement joins TRBV5-5 to TRBJ1-5, with 7 nucleotides matching TRBD1. The CDR3 has 16 amino acids. The V and J ends lost 2 bases and 4 bases, in that order; junction bases with no gene match: 9. CDR1 is SGHKS and CDR2 is YYEKEE in the germline V gene (reference sequence). This chain's CDR3 is CASSFRAGGTNQPQHF. Written as DNA, the CDR3 is TGTGCCAGCAGCTTTCGGGCAGGGGGGACGAATCAGCCCCAGCATTTT.

The chain joins TRBV19 to TRBJ1-5; the D gene is possibly TRBD1 (6 bases). Germline values: CDR1 LNHDA, CDR2 SQIVND (reference sequence). This CDR3 region has 14 residues. V was cut by 5 bases and J by 5 bases, with 13 bases left in between. The CDR3 region is CASSDRPGDQPQHF. As DNA, the CDR3 is TGTGCCAGTAGTGATAGGCCAGGGGATCAGCCCCAGCATTTT.